A selection of T cell receptor beta chains follows, all from one sample in a study of long-term antiretroviral therapy in people with HIV. Sequencing was performed with immunoSEQ multiplex PCR; in TCRdb, only in-frame clones are kept and a portion is missing. This table holds tens of thousands of clones, around 84% found once. Source: unsorted PBMCs, taken 0.8 years after starting antiretroviral therapy. These TCRs come from a woman aged 18-29 years with HIV. The CDR3 runs from the conserved cysteine through the conserved F or W. The order of the fields is V gene, J gene, CDR3 protein.

V: TRBV4-3
J: TRBJ1-1
CDR3: CASSQSHRGVNTEAFF

V: TRBV7-9
J: TRBJ2-3
CDR3: CASSQGLAGGQHTTDTQYF

V: TRBV11-2
J: TRBJ2-1
CDR3: CASSPPVPGRYNEQFF

V: TRBV27
J: TRBJ2-5
CDR3: CASSLRIRETQYF

V: TRBV6-5
J: TRBJ1-1
CDR3: CASSSIGADATEAFF

V: TRBV2
J: TRBJ1-3
CDR3: CASSVIPLGGNTIYF

V: TRBV6-1
J: TRBJ2-4
CDR3: CASSPDRGGNIQYF

V: TRBV14
J: TRBJ1-1
CDR3: CASSHRQLRPANTEAFF

V: TRBV4-1
J: TRBJ1-1
CDR3: CASRVQQNTEAFF

V: TRBV5-6
J: TRBJ2-7
CDR3: CASSPGSGYEQYF

V: TRBV4-3
J: TRBJ2-1
CDR3: CASSARDRGREQFF

V: TRBV7-3
J: TRBJ1-2
CDR3: CASSPTPGVAGYTF

V: TRBV11-2
J: TRBJ2-3
CDR3: CASSPRVAGAGGTDTQYF

V: TRBV27
J: TRBJ2-7
CDR3: CASSRVAGGEQYF

V: TRBV27
J: TRBJ2-1
CDR3: CASTAGGSKWFF

V: TRBV5-1
J: TRBJ2-5
CDR3: CASSSLTMTGAETQYF

V: TRBV16
J: TRBJ1-3
CDR3: CASSPGAIGNTIYF

V: TRBV29-1
J: TRBJ2-3
CDR3: CSVEDHGGTDTQYF

V: TRBV9
J: TRBJ1-4
CDR3: CASSGGQTTNEKLFF

V: TRBV5-1
J: TRBJ2-1
CDR3: CASSLTGQGNNEQFF

V: TRBV9
J: TRBJ2-6
CDR3: CASSVGLADGSGANVLTF

V: TRBV19
J: TRBJ1-4
CDR3: CATHDFRPEKLFF

V: TRBV2
J: TRBJ2-2
CDR3: CAVLGGLTGELFF

V: TRBV19
J: TRBJ1-4
CDR3: CASSSPNRGISEKLFF

V: TRBV7-2
J: TRBJ1-5
CDR3: CASSRPGTGRSGNQPQHF

V: TRBV4-3
J: TRBJ2-2
CDR3: CASSQGLEGELTGELFF